This is a list of T cell receptor beta chains from one sample in a study of human thymus T cells. The data were produced by immunoSEQ multiplex PCR, yet TCRdb's version contains in-frame clones alone and is incomplete. The sample carries 55,000 to 70,000 clones, about 94% recorded once. The sequenced material came from blood. The receptors originated from a boy younger than two with a congenital heart defect but otherwise immunologically healthy. Each CDR3 is given with its conserved first and last residue. Size values are once, few and many counts, or a class for expanded clones, and some rows have none.

TRBV2	-	TRBJ2-7	CASSEVYINTYEQYF
TRBV27	-	TRBJ1-2	CASSLWTGGEGGYTF
TRBV11-2	-	TRBJ2-7	CASSLTQGAGEQYF
TRBV7-9	once	TRBJ2-1	CAIERYNEQFF
TRBV7-6	-	TRBJ2-1	CASSPGLAGVNEQFF
TRBV18	-	TRBJ2-7	CASSPPSSYEQYF
TRBV5-1	-	TRBJ2-3	CASSLGRGTGTDTQYF
TRBV4-2	-	TRBJ1-1	CASSQQDRSIPTEAFF
TRBV19	-	TRBJ2-7	CASSIGTGGYEQYF
TRBV11-1	-	TRBJ2-3	CASSLRGSDTQYF
TRBV14	-	TRBJ2-7	CASSQARRSQYF
TRBV4-2	-	TRBJ1-1	CASSRGLGSITEAFF
TRBV19	-	TRBJ2-7	CASLDRLSYEQYF
TRBV4-1	-	TRBJ2-7	CASSQPWTGRNEQYF
TRBV10-1	-	TRBJ1-1	CASSEADRVEAFF
TRBV10-3	-	TRBJ2-1	CAISGTSGGYYNEQFF
TRBV5-1	-	TRBJ1-2	CASSQGGSYGYTF
TRBV4-3	-	-	CASSQEKGRTQYF
TRBV7-9	-	TRBJ2-7	CASSLGGSKYF